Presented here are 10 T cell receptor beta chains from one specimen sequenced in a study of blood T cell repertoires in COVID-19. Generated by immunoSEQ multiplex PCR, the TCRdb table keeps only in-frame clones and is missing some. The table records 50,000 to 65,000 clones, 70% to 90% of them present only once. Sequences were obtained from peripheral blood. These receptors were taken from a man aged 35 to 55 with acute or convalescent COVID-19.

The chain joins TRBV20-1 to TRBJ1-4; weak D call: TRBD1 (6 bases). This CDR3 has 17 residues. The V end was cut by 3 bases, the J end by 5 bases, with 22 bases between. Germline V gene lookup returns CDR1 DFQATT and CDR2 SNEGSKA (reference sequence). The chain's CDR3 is CSASNVQGRGVNEKLFF. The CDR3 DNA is TGCAGTGCTAGTAATGTTCAGGGGAGGGGTGTCAATGAAAAACTGTTTTTT.

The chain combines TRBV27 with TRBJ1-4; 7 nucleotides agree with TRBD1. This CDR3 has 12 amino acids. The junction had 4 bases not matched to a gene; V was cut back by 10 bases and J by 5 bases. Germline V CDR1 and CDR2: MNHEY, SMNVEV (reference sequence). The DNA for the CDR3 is TGTGCCATACTGACAGGGAATGAAAAACTGTTTTTT. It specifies CAILTGNEKLFF.

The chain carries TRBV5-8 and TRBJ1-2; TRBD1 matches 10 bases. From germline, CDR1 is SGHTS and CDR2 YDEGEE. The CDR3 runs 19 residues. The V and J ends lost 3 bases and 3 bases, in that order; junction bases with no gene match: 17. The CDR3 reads CASSWTPGQGPRYDYGYTF. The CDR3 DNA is TGTGCCAGCAGCTGGACACCGGGACAGGGGCCGAGATACGACTATGGCTACACCTTC.

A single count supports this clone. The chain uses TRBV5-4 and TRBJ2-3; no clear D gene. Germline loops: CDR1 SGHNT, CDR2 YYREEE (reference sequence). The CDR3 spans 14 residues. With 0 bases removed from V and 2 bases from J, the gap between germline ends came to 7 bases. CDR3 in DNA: TGTGCCAGCAGCTTGGGTGGGCTCACAGATACGCAGTATTTT. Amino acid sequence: CASSLGGLTDTQYF.

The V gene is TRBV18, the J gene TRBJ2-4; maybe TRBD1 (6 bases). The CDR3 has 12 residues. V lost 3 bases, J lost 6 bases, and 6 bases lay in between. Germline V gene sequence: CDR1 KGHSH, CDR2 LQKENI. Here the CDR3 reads CASSPDRNIQYF. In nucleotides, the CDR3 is TGTGCCAGCTCACCGGACAGAAACATTCAGTACTTC.

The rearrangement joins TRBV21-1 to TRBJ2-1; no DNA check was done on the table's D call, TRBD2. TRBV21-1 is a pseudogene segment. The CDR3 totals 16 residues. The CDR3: CASSKAREGRSDEQFF. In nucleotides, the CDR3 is TGTGCCAGCAGCAAAGCTAGGGAGGGACGTTCGGATGAGCAGTTCTTC.

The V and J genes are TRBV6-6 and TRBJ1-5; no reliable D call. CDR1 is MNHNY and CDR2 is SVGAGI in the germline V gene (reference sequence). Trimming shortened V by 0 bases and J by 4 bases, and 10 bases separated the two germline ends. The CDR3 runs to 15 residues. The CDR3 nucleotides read TGTGCCAGCAGTTACTCTAACCCACAGAATCAGCCCCAGCATTTT. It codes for CASSYSNPQNQPQHF.

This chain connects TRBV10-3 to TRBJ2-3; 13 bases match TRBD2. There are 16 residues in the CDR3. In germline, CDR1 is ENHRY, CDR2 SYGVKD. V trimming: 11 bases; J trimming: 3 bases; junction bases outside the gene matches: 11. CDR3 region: CASSYTGLAGTDTQYF. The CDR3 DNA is TGTGCCTCAAGTTATACGGGACTAGCGGGGACAGATACGCAGTATTTT.

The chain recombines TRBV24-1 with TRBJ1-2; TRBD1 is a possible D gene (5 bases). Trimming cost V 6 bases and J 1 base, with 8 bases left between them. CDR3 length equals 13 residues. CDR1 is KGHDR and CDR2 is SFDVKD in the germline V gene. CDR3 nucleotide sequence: TGTGCCACCAGTAAACAGGTTAACTATGGCTACACCTTC. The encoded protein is CATSKQVNYGYTF.

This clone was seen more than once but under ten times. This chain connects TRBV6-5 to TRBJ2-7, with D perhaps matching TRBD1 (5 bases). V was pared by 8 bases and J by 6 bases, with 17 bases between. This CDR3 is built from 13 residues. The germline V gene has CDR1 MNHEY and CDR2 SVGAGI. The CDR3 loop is CASRRAGSGEQYF. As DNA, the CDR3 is TGTGCCAGCCGTAGAGCAGGGTCCGGCGAGCAGTACTTC.